These T cell receptor beta chains were read from a single sample in a study of T cells in Graves' hyperthyroidism and ophthalmopathy. TCRdb analysed the multiplex PCR reads with MiXCR anew, one entry per CDR3 protein. The data hold 550,000 to 600,000 distinct CDR3 sequences, with approximately 15% observed a single time. Specimen: blood. These receptor sequences come from a woman aged 18-35 years with Graves' ophthalmopathy. CDR3s include the opening cysteine and the closing phenylalanine or tryptophan. A D gene is named only where the DNA matches it firmly. The size entry is marked missing in some rows and otherwise reads once, few, many or a size class.

j_call	d_call	clone_size	v_call	cdr3_nt	cdr3_aa
TRBJ2-5	NA	many	TRBV6-1	TGTGCCAGCACTCCCCGGTGGTACCAAGAGACCCAGTACTTC	CASTPRWYQETQYF
TRBJ2-1	TRBD1	many	TRBV5-1	TGCGCCAGCAGCTTGGGAGACAGGGAGTACAATGAGCAGTTCTTC	CASSLGDREYNEQFF
TRBJ2-7	NA	many	TRBV12-3/TRBV12-4	TGTGCCAGCAGTTTATTGACGGCCGAGCAGTACTTC	CASSLLTAEQYF
TRBJ2-1	TRBD2	many	TRBV30	TGTGCCTCGACTAGCGGGCATTACAATGAGCAGTTCTTC	CASTSGHYNEQFF
TRBJ2-7	NA	many	TRBV11-2	TGTGCCAGCAGCTTCGGCAGTAACTACGAGCAGTACTTC	CASSFGSNYEQYF
TRBJ2-1	NA	NA	TRBV30	TGTGCCTGGAGTGTAGGCGCTTACAATGGGCAGTTCTTC	CAWSVGAYNGQFF
TRBJ2-3	TRBD1	many	TRBV7-2	TGTGCCAGCAGCTTATCCGGGTTCTGGGACAGGGGGATAGCGGGATGGGATACGCAGTATTTT	CASSLSGFWDRGIAGWDTQYF
TRBJ2-1	TRBD2	many	TRBV27	TGTGCCAGCAGTTTACGCGGGAGTAGCAATGAGCAGTTCTTC	CASSLRGSSNEQFF
TRBJ2-1	NA	few	TRBV3-1	TGTGCCAGCAGCCCGAGGGGGGGGAATGAGCAGTTCTTC	CASSPRGGNEQFF
TRBJ2-3	NA	once	TRBV13	TGTGCCAGCGGATTGTGGGGGAGCACAGATACGCAGTATTTT	CASGLWGSTDTQYF
TRBJ2-5	TRBD2	many	TRBV14	TGTGCCAGCAGCCAAGTTACTAGCGCGCAAGAGACCCAGTACTTC	CASSQVTSAQETQYF
TRBJ2-7	NA	many	TRBV6-5	TGTGCCAGCAGTTACGGGGGCTTCCTACCCCACGAGCAGTACTTC	CASSYGGFLPHEQYF
TRBJ1-3	NA	few	TRBV3-1	TGTGCCAGCAGCCAGGGCATGGACAGCCACTCTGGAAACACCATATATTTT	CASSQGMDSHSGNTIYF
TRBJ2-3	NA	few	TRBV6-5	TGTGCCAGCAGTTACTCGCTTGGGAGCACAGATACGCAGTATTTT	CASSYSLGSTDTQYF